The clone carrying this T cell receptor beta chain was counted many times. Individuals aged about 18 to 90 years were recruited from fewer than 30 US areas. Cohorts were assigned according to the clinical history that participants reported. The data were taken from a study of blood T cell repertoires in COVID-19. About the study: The origin of the acute and convalescent COVID-19 samples was the United States, Italy and Spain. PBMCs, B-cell-depleted T cells, or T cells were the source of the cDNA or gDNA that made up the material.

Produced via immunoSEQ multiplex PCR; TCRdb's table is partial and in-frame only. The sample holds about 300,000 clones, approximately 83% seen once. This TCR came from a man aged 30 to 45 who had recovered from COVID-19. The sequenced sample was PBMCs or T cells enriched from blood (not recorded which).

The CDR3 spells CASSEQSYGYTF. The DNA of the CDR3 is TGTGCCAGCAGTGAACAGTCCTATGGCTACACCTTC. This chain joins TRBV25-1 and TRBJ1-2; D is ambiguous. The V end was cut by 2 bases, the J end by 4 bases, with 5 bases between. Germline V gives CDR1 MGHDK, CDR2 SYGVNS. The CDR3 covers 12 residues.